This note documents a single T cell receptor beta chain sequence. This clone appeared a single time. What antigen it recognizes has not been identified. No much larger clonotype is one base removed from it; base qualities were not supplied. The immunoSEQ multiplex PCR, with forward primers for 54 TRBV segments and reverse primers for 13 TRBJ segments, was used to amplify TCRB CDR3 regions. For pre-culture CD4+ samples, sequencing was done at deep resolution with a target of 200,000 to 250,000 T cell genomes. Sequencing of the amplicons was done on an Illumina HiSeq System, giving 87 bp reads that spanned the CDR3. The authors processed their data as follows. PCR and sequencing errors in the reads were corrected, and alignment to IMGT reference sequences was used to define CDR3 regions. Synthetic template pools were used to estimate counts of templates and unique rearrangements. Clonality was calculated as 1 minus Pielou's evenness. Richness was estimated with the Daley-Smith estimator. Morisita's index served as the measure of repertoire overlap. Clones found in cultured samples but undetected in the pre-culture repertoire of the corresponding donor were defined as low-abundance clones. TCRdb provides this immuneACCESS table in a form limited to in-frame rearrangements. Some clones are lacking; in checked studies, under half of them reflect an unresolved V gene, and why the rest are absent is not known. V and J calls and clone size follow that table, whereas D and trimming were derived from the DNA. Across this sample there are 55,000 to 80,000 clones, with around four fifths seen only once. Together, the top ten hold around 1.6% of the sample.

These data are taken from a study of T cell repertoires and HLA-DP antigens (dated by TCRdb to the late 2010s). Some background on the complete study: Using HeLa cells transduced to present allogeneic HLA-DP, the study set up an in vitro model of CD4+ T cell alloreactivity. One alloantigen differed from self by one peptide-binding groove amino acid, whereas the other differed by ten, modelling structurally similar versus dissimilar alloantigens. Of the three donors, two were male and one was female, with ages ranging from the 18-to-29 band to the 60-to-69 band. The average DNA input was approximately 220 ng for sorted CD137+CD4+ samples versus approximately 1,100 ng for pre-culture CD4+ samples. The study at large found these results: Clones undetected before culture had an average cumulative frequency of roughly 35% against one allele versus more than 50% against the other. Separate analysis of naive and memory CD4+ repertoires was not performed. Clonality of sorted CD137+ cells was similar against both alloantigens (about 0.39) and much higher than in pre-culture samples (roughly 0.04). The study was limited by having just a few donors, by relying on a non-physiological HeLa antigen-presenting system, and by using total CD4+ cells as responders.

Untouched CD4+ T cells were isolated from Ficoll-separated PBMC by magnetic bead negative selection, reaching an average purity of about 98%. Untouched CD4+ T cells were isolated from Ficoll-separated PBMC with magnetic beads, reaching approximately 98% purity with negligible CD8+ contamination. Peripheral blood mononuclear cells were supplied by the buffy coats of a few healthy blood donors, who served as the study donors. Each of the three donors was CMV seronegative. Genomic DNA was extracted with the DNeasy Blood & Tissue Kit. TCRB sequencing was performed on genomic DNA from sorted CD137+CD4+ cells and pre-culture CD4+ baseline samples from each subject. The receptor comes from a man between 60 and 70 years old in good health and CMV-seronegative. The sample was CD4+ T cells from PBMCs.

The CDR3 amino acid sequence is: CASSVGTGVSGANVLTF. The nucleotides read TGTGCCAGCAGCGTAGGGACAGGGGTCTCTGGGGCCAACGTCCTGACTTTC. The chain employs TRBV9 and TRBJ2-6; 9 nucleotides in the junction match TRBD1. CDR3 length: 17 amino acids, cysteine to phenylalanine. CDR3 DNA is the only sequence kept; it has 51 bases, read in frame from the first base. Germline trimming amounts to 0 bases on V and 0 bases on J, with 1 as the count of junction bases outside the gene matches. The germline V gene encodes CDR1 SGDLS and CDR2 YYNGEE.